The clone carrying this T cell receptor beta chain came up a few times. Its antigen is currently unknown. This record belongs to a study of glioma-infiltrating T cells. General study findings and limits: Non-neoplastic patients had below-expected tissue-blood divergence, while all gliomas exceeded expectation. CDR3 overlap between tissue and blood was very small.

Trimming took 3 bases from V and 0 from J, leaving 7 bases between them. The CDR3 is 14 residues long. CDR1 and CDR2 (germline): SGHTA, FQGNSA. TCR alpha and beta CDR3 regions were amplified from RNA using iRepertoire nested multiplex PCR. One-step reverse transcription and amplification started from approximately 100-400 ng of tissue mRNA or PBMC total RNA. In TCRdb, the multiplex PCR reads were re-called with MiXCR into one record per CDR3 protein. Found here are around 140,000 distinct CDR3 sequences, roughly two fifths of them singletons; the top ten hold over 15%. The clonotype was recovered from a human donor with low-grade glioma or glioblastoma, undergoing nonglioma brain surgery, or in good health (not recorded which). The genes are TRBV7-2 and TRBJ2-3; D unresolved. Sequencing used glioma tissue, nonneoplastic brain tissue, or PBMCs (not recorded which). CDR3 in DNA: TGTGCCAGCAGCTTTTCGTCTAGCACAGATACGCAGTATTTT. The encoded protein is CASSFSSSTDTQYF.